This T cell receptor beta chain emerged from a study of graft-versus-host responses after intestinal transplantation. Study-level background: All recipients got anti-thymocyte globulin induction, then tacrolimus and steroids for approximately 3 years. Findings of the study overall: Present in recipient marrow, GvH clones included some that appeared first in ileum or blood. Clonal ratios of graft-versus-host to host-versus-graft in allografts were high for patients exhibiting graft-donor T cell macrochimerism. An association linked early post-transplant HvG declines with peak circulating GvH clone levels.

A remark on this clone: The antigen remains unidentified.

V lost 4 bases and J lost 4, with 14 bases in between. Germline loops: CDR1 MGHDK, CDR2 SYGVNS. There are 15 residues in the CDR3. Data came from immunoSEQ multiplex PCR; TCRdb stores just in-frame clones and leaves some out. The table includes more than 65,000 clones, approximately 90% detected once. Sequenced material: unstimulated CD8+ T cells sorted from spleen or lymph node cells, taken before transplant. The chain combines TRBV25-1 with TRBJ1-3; maybe TRBD1 (5 bases). This clonotype was sampled from a human donor who was the organ donor for an intestinal transplant. CDR3 coding DNA: TGTGCCAGCAGTGCCCCGGGGGGTACGGGAAACACCATATATTTT. Its protein product is CASSAPGGTGNTIYF.